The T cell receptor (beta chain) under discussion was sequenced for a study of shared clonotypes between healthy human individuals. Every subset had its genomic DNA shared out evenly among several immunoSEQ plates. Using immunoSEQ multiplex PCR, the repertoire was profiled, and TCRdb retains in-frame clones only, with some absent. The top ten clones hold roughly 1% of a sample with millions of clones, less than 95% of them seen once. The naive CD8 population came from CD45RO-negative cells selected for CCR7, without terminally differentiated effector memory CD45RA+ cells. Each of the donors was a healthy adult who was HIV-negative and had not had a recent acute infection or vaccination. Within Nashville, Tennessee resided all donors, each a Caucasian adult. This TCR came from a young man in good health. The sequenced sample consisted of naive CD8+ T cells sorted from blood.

The CDR3 DNA sequence: TGTGCCAGCAGCTTGTGGGGGGCTACCGAGGAGCAGTACTTC. It is translated as CASSLWGATEEQYF. This rearrangement joins TRBV5-6 to TRBJ2-7; D may correspond to TRBD1 or TRBD2 (6 bases each). The CDR3 covers 14 residues. The ends were cut back, 1 base at V and 7 bases at J, with 15 bases in the middle. Germline loops: CDR1 SGHDT, CDR2 YYEEEE. Filled out from reference TRBV5-6 and TRBJ2-7, the complete variable domain reads DAGVTQSPTHLIKTRGQQVTLRCSPKSGHDTVSWYQQALGQGPQFIFQYYEEEERQRGNFPDRFSGHQFPNYSSELNVNALLLGDSALYLCASSLWGATEEQYFGPGTRLTVT.